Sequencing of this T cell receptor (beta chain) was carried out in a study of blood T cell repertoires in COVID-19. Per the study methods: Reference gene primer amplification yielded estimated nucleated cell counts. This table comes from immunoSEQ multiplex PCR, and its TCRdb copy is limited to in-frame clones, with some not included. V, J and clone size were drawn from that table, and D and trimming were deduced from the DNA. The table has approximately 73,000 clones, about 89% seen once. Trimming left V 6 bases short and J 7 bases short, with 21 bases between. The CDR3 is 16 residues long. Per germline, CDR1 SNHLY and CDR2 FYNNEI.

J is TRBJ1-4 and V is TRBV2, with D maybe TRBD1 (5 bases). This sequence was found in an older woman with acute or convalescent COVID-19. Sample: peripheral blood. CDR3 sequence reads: CASSKNGAVLIEKLFF. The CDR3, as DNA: TGTGCCAGCAGCAAAAATGGGGCGGTACTAATTGAAAAACTGTTTTTT.